This T cell receptor (beta chain) stems from a study of early T cells in non-severe SARS-CoV-2 infection. The CDR3 loop spans 17 amino acids. V lost 4 bases and J lost 5; bases outside the gene matches: 11. From germline, CDR1 is SEHNR and CDR2 FQNEAQ (reference sequence). TCRdb recomputed calls from the 5' RACE reads with MiXCR, one row per CDR3 protein. The table records 30,000 to 45,000 distinct CDR3 sequences, 5.3% of them present only once. The sample was whole blood. The rearrangement joins TRBV7-9 to TRBJ2-7; 13 bases line up with TRBD2. The receptor's source is an adult who was a healthcare worker with PCR-confirmed SARS-CoV-2 infection or an uninfected control (not recorded which). As DNA, the CDR3 is TGTGCCAGCAGCTATCCCGTGGGACTAGCGGGACGTCACGAGCAGTACTTC. It translates to CASSYPVGLAGRHEQYF.